This T cell receptor beta chain was captured in a study of shared clonotypes between healthy human individuals. A word on this clone: Its antigen is unidentified.

Whole-study findings and limits: Despite large depth, sorted-subset datasets appeared incompletely sequenced.

Investigators spread the genomic DNA of each subset evenly over several immunoSEQ plates. Some clones are missing from TCRdb's copy, which holds only in-frame ones; the method was immunoSEQ multiplex PCR. Among about 2.3 million clones listed, 80% to 95% were seen once. The sequence derives from a young man in good health. Some clones in this sample may be carry-over from other donors' samples. Specimen: naive CD4+ T cells from PBMCs. Subset: CD45RA+ positively selected.

The DNA for the CDR3 is TGTGCCAGCAGCTTAACGAGGGGGAGTACTGAAGCTTTCTTT. Translating gives CASSLTRGSTEAFF. This chain uses TRBV11-3 with TRBJ1-1, with a tentative D call TRBD1 (6 bases). The CDR3 is made up of 14 amino acids. Per the germline V gene, CDR1 is SGHNT and CDR2 is YENEEA. Trimming pared 2 bases from V and 5 bases from J, leaving 12 bases between. Together with reference TRBV11-3 and TRBJ1-1, the CDR3 gives the full variable domain: EAGVVQSPRYKIIEKKQPVAFWCNPISGHNTLYWYLQNLGQGPELLIRYENEEAVDDSQLPKDRFSAERLKGVDSTLKIQPAELGDSAVYLCASSLTRGSTEAFFGQGTRLTVV.